Described below is a single T cell receptor (beta chain) sequence and its context. Other nucleotide sequences in the sample specify the same CDR3. The sample is drawn from a study of blood T cell repertoires in COVID-19. The V gene lost 0 bases and the J gene lost 2 bases, with 5 bases spanning the gap. The CDR3 runs 14 residues. The germline V gene encodes CDR1 SGHVS and CDR2 FQNEAQ. Libraries were prepared by immunoSEQ multiplex PCR; TCRdb keeps only in-frame clonotypes and omits some of them. Among some 350,000 clones listed, about 87% were seen once. The rearrangement uses TRBV7-8 and TRBJ2-1; the D gene is possibly TRBD2 (5 bases). The specimen sequenced was peripheral blood. The sequence derives from a human donor in a cohort sampled during active COVID-19. The CDR3 DNA reads as TGTGCCAGCAGCTTAGCGGGAGCCTACAATGAGCAGTTCTTC. This gives the protein CASSLAGAYNEQFF.